This T cell receptor beta chain was recovered during a study of response to subunit inactivated influenza vaccine. Regarding the study as a whole: Few additional T cells are recruited per seasonal influenza vaccination, authors suggested.

TCRdb called the RT-PCR reads again in MiXCR, with one record for every CDR3 protein. The data contain some 640,000 distinct CDR3 sequences, approximately 15% of them seen just once; the ten biggest clones take up 5.5% to 7%. From germline, CDR1 is SEHNR and CDR2 FQNEAQ (reference sequence). Trimming took off 1 base at V and 1 base at J, with 11 bases between the two ends. CDR3 length: 16 residues. In regard to this clonotype: Antigen unknown.

The clonotype was recovered from a man aged 50 to 60 who received an inactivated influenza vaccine. Sample: PBMCs from blood, taken about 14 days before vaccination. V and J are TRBV7-9 and TRBJ2-4; TRBD1 is a possible D gene (6 bases). CDR3: CASSLGTVPAKNIQYF. The CDR3 bases are TGTGCCAGCAGCTTAGGGACAGTCCCTGCCAAAAACATTCAGTACTTC.